The T cell receptor beta chain described here comes from a study of radiation and T cells in renal cell carcinoma. Background on the study: Nephrectomy followed 15 Gy stereotactic body radiation by 4 weeks.

Concerning this clone: Its cognate antigen is unknown.

Generated by immunoSEQ multiplex PCR, the TCRdb table keeps only in-frame clones and is missing some. The data show about 130,000 clones, roughly 84% seen once. The time point: baseline pretreatment blood. Treatment denoted: 15 Gy SBRT to primary tumor, nephrectomy 4 weeks later. Regarding the study as a whole: Top tumor clonotypes rose in blood 2 weeks post-radiation, then contracted.

This specimen consisted of blood, obtained from a patient whose treatment included radiotherapy and nephrectomy. The TCR was taken from a woman between 50 and 59 years old with renal cell carcinoma.

Written as DNA, the CDR3 is TGTGCCAGCAGCTCACTGCGGACAGGGGACGAGCAGTACTTC. Translating gives CASSSLRTGDEQYF. V is TRBV5-5 and J is TRBJ2-7; 9 nucleotides align to TRBD1. The CDR3 is made up of 14 amino acids. Germline CDR1 reads SGHKS; CDR2 reads YYEKEE (reference sequence). V lost 3 bases and J lost 5; bases outside the gene matches: 6.